These 10 T cell receptor beta chains were sequenced from one sample in a study of T-cell reconstitution after alpha-beta-depleted transplantation in children. Unique molecular identifiers featured in how the TCRbeta library was prepared. TCRdb re-called the PCR reads with MiXCR, one entry per CDR3 protein. Among nearly 350,000 distinct CDR3 sequences, 15% to 20% were seen once, and the ten largest hold about 41%. This specimen was PBMCs, mostly from graft donor cells, taken 360 days after TCRalphabeta/CD19-depleted stem cell transplant. Receptors originate from a male patient between 2 and 9 years old who had a stem cell transplant for acute lymphoblastic leukemia, so the T cells may come from the graft donor.

The V and J genes are TRBV7-2 and TRBJ2-2; TRBD2 matches 8 bases. J was trimmed by 5 bases and V by 1 base; bases with no gene match: 6. Germline V gene lookup returns CDR1 SGHTA and CDR2 FQGNSA. The CDR3 covers 16 residues. The CDR3 sequence is CASSLGLAFRTGELFF. Here the CDR3 DNA reads TGTGCCAGCAGCTTAGGACTAGCGTTTCGTACCGGGGAGCTGTTTTTT.

The CDR3 loop is CSVEDPGAPNTGELFF. DNA of the CDR3: TGCAGCGTTGAGGACCCCGGGGCCCCGAACACCGGGGAGCTGTTTTTT. V gene TRBV29-1 combines with J gene TRBJ2-2, with D possibly being TRBD1 or TRBD2 (5 bases each). Trimming took 3 bases from V and 0 from J, leaving 14 bases between them. The CDR3 is 16 residues long. CDR1 and CDR2 (germline): SQVTM, ANQGSEA.

This clonotype showed up just a few times. The rearrangement links TRBV5-5 to TRBJ2-1; a weak D match, TRBD2 (5 bases). CDR3 length: 14 amino acids. V was shortened by 3 bases and J by 4 bases, with 11 bases between the two germline ends. Germline loops: CDR1 SGHKS, CDR2 YYEKEE (reference sequence). CDR3 sequence (DNA): TGTGCCAGCAGCTACGACGGGGTTTACAATGAGCAGTTCTTC. It encodes CASSYDGVYNEQFF.

This clonotype was seen a few times. The chain uses TRBV5-1 and TRBJ2-5; 7 bases line up with TRBD2. CDR3 length: 15 amino acids. The junction had 9 bases not matched to a gene; V was cut back by 2 bases and J by 5 bases. Germline loops: CDR1 SGHRS, CDR2 YFSETQ. The CDR3 sequence is CASSFTSGMLETQYF. DNA for the CDR3: TGCGCCAGCAGCTTTACCAGCGGGATGTTGGAGACCCAGTACTTC.

This clonotype has more than one count but fewer than ten. The rearrangement links TRBV30 to TRBJ2-7; TRBD2 might be the D (6 bases). Trimming cost V 2 bases and J 3 bases, with 11 bases left between them. The germline V gene encodes CDR1 GTSNPN and CDR2 SVGIG (reference sequence). The CDR3 totals 13 residues. Here the CDR3 reads CAWSPGGSYEQYF. CDR3 nucleotides: TGTGCCTGGAGTCCCGGGGGTAGCTACGAGCAGTACTTC.

CDR3 loop: CATSRDLGGPPQYF. DNA for the CDR3: TGTGCCACCAGCAGAGATCTGGGGGGCCCGCCCCAGTACTTC. The chain combines TRBV15 with TRBJ2-7, with D tentatively TRBD1 or TRBD2 (6 bases each). Germline CDR1 is LNHNV and CDR2 is YYDKDF (reference sequence). Trimming pared 0 bases from V and 10 bases from J, leaving 16 bases between. This CDR3 spans 14 amino acids.

The V call is TRBV3-1, the J call TRBJ2-1; TRBD2 might be the D (6 bases). Trimming removed 1 base at V and 15 bases at J, with 10 bases between. Germline loops: CDR1 LGHDT, CDR2 YNNKEL (reference sequence). The length of the CDR3 is 11 residues. Here the CDR3 DNA reads TGTGCCAGCAGCCAAGGAGGGAGGCCGTTCTTC. Encoded protein: CASSQGGRPFF.

This clonotype came up a few times. V gene TRBV7-9 combines with J gene TRBJ2-2; D unresolved. Trimming took 2 bases from V and 0 from J, leaving 7 bases between them. The CDR3 runs 15 residues. Germline V CDR1 and CDR2: SEHNR, FQNEAQ (reference sequence). The CDR3 DNA sequence: TGTGCCAGCAGCTTAATGCAGGCGAACACCGGGGAGCTGTTTTTT. As protein: CASSLMQANTGELFF.

The chain couples TRBV20-1 to TRBJ1-5; 9 nucleotides match TRBD1. Germline lookup yields CDR1 DFQATT and CDR2 SNEGSKA (reference sequence). V lost 6 bases to trimming and J lost 7 bases; unmatched junction nucleotides: 10. The CDR3 sequence is 14 residues long. CDR3 sequence (DNA): TGCAGTGCCCTCACAGGGGGCGGGTGGCAGCCCCAGCATTTT. Protein sequence: CSALTGGGWQPQHF.

The chain links TRBV5-5 to TRBJ2-3; D remains unclear. Germline CDR1 and CDR2: SGHKS and YYEKEE (reference sequence). The CDR3 has 13 residues. The V end was cut by 4 bases, the J end by 8 bases, with 14 bases between. This CDR3 is CASSPKSGVTQYF. The CDR3 nucleotides are TGTGCCAGCAGCCCCAAGTCCGGAGTTACGCAGTATTTT.